A single sample is the source of the 32 T cell receptor beta chains below, sequenced in a study of cytomegalovirus exposure and HLA in healthy donors. Researchers ran the PCR with 60 Vbeta and 13 Jbeta primers. The assay was immunoSEQ multiplex PCR, and TCRdb's table has in-frame clones only and misses some. Here the sample spans 90,000 to 120,000 clones, around 74% being singletons. The specimen sequenced was PBMCs. The receptors shown here come from a male donor in good health and CMV-seropositive.

The chain uses TRBV5-8 and TRBJ2-5; D possibly corresponds to TRBD1 (6 bases). This CDR3 contains 12 residues. Germline CDR1 reads SGHTS; CDR2 reads YDEGEE. Between the trimmed V and J ends, which lost 0 bases and 9 bases, there was a span of 9 bases. DNA for the CDR3: TGTGCCAGCAGCTTGGCCGACAGGCCCCAGTACTTC. Amino acid sequence: CASSLADRPQYF.

This chain joins TRBV5-6 and TRBJ1-2, with D possibly TRBD1 on 5 matching bases. The germline gives CDR1 SGHDT, CDR2 YYEEEE. The germline V and J ends were trimmed by 6 bases and 1 base, with 16 bases remaining between them. This CDR3 spans 15 amino acids. The CDR3, as DNA: TGTGCCAGCACCAACCTGGGGCCAATTAACTATGGCTACACCTTC. Amino acids: CASTNLGPINYGYTF.

The V gene is TRBV30, the J gene TRBJ1-3, with a possible D match to TRBD1 (5 bases). Trimming pared 2 bases from V and 3 bases from J, leaving 8 bases between. This CDR3 region has 13 residues. Germline assignment: CDR1 GTSNPN and CDR2 SVGIG (reference sequence). CDR3 loop: CAWSPGFGNTIYF. CDR3 DNA: TGTGCCTGGAGTCCAGGGTTTGGAAACACCATATATTTT.

The CDR3 reads CASRPTSGGLPDTQYF. CDR3 DNA sequence: TGTGCCAGCAGGCCGACTAGCGGGGGGTTGCCAGATACGCAGTATTTT. The chain combines TRBV6-6 with TRBJ2-3; 13 positions match TRBD2. V shed 6 bases and J 4 bases; nucleotides not matched to a gene: 7. This CDR3 spans 16 amino acids. CDR1 and CDR2 (germline): MNHNY, SVGAGI (reference sequence).

The J gene is TRBJ2-7, the V gene TRBV28, with TRBD2 matching 7 bases. The CDR3 totals 16 residues. Germline V lookup: CDR1 MDHEN, CDR2 SYDVKM. V lost 7 bases to trimming and J lost 4 bases; unmatched junction nucleotides: 16. The DNA of the CDR3 is TGTGCCAGCACCCAATGGGCAGGGACTACGACATACGAGCAGTACTTC. It is translated as CASTQWAGTTTYEQYF.

The J gene is TRBJ2-7, the V gene TRBV6-5, with TRBD1 matching 9 bases. The CDR3 has 15 residues. J gave up 3 bases and V 6 bases, and 9 bases lay outside the gene matches. Germline loops: CDR1 MNHEY, CDR2 SVGAGI. This CDR3 is CASSQDRGVNYEQYF. For the CDR3, the DNA is TGTGCCAGCAGCCAGGACAGGGGCGTAAACTACGAGCAGTACTTC.

This clone has only a few counts. Other DNA sequences in this sample translate to the same CDR3. This chain links TRBV6-4 with TRBJ2-1; TRBD2 agrees at 8 bases. The length of the CDR3 is 15 residues. The germline V gene has CDR1 MRHNA and CDR2 SNTAGT. Trimming removed 3 bases from V and 0 bases from J; junction bases left unmatched: 1. CDR3 in DNA: TGTGCCAGCAGTGAGGCGGGGGGCTCCTACAATGAGCAGTTCTTC. Protein product: CASSEAGGSYNEQFF.

The chain joins TRBV4-1 to TRBJ1-5; 7 positions match TRBD1. This CDR3 comprises 15 residues. In germline, CDR1 is MGHRA, CDR2 YSYEKL. Trimming cost V 4 bases and J 7 bases; bases outside gene matches: 10. As DNA, the CDR3 is TGCGCCAGCAGCCTAGGAGGGGGCGCCCGGCAGCCCCAGCATTTT. As protein: CASSLGGGARQPQHF.

The chain is built from TRBV12-5 and TRBJ2-3; 11 bases fit TRBD2. The V segment lost 3 bases and the J segment 2 bases; nucleotides outside the gene matches: 4. Germline CDR1 reads LGHNT; CDR2 reads FRNRAP. The CDR3 sequence is 16 residues long. The CDR3 loop is CASGLISGGVTDTQYF. The DNA for the CDR3 is TGTGCTAGTGGTTTAATTAGCGGGGGGGTCACAGATACGCAGTATTTT.

V and J are TRBV28 and TRBJ2-3; 10 nucleotides agree with TRBD2. The CDR3 loop spans 15 amino acids. Germline V gene data show CDR1 as MDHEN and CDR2 as SYDVKM. The V gene end was trimmed by 3 bases and the J gene end by 6 bases; junction bases not matched to a gene: 6. CDR3 nucleotides: TGTGCCAGCAGTTTTGAGAGCGGGGGGGCCGATACGCAGTATTTT. The encoded protein is CASSFESGGADTQYF.

This clone was recorded a few times. The chain combines TRBV6-6 with TRBJ1-1; 7 bases are shared with TRBD1. This CDR3 region has 16 residues. Germline CDR1 and CDR2: MNHNY and SVGAGI (reference sequence). Trimming at V came to 2 bases and at J to 4 bases, leaving 10 bases not matched to a gene. The CDR3 coding sequence is TGTGCCAGCAGTTACCTCCGACAGGGTGGGATCACTGAAGCTTTCTTT. Its protein is CASSYLRQGGITEAFF.

The genes are TRBV6-6 and TRBJ2-2; D possibly corresponds to TRBD2 (6 bases). V was shortened by 5 bases and J by 3 bases, with 13 bases between the two germline ends. Germline values: CDR1 MNHNY, CDR2 SVGAGI (reference sequence). The length of the CDR3 is 15 residues. The DNA for the CDR3 is TGTGCCAGCAGTCTACTAACGGGGGACACCGGGGAGCTGTTTTTT. Translating gives CASSLLTGDTGELFF.

This chain joins TRBV5-6 and TRBJ2-7, with D possibly matching TRBD2 (6 bases). Trimming shortened V by 3 bases and J by 8 bases, and 24 bases separated the two germline ends. CDR3 length equals 16 residues. Germline lookup yields CDR1 SGHDT and CDR2 YYEEEE. CDR3: CASSSKVTGGVEKQYF. CDR3 DNA: TGTGCCAGCAGCTCTAAGGTTACAGGAGGGGTGGAAAAGCAGTACTTC.

V is TRBV29-1 and J is TRBJ2-4, with D perhaps TRBD2 (5 bases). From germline, CDR1 is SQVTM and CDR2 ANQGSEA. The CDR3 extends over 13 amino acids. With 4 bases removed from V and 3 bases from J, the gap between germline ends came to 10 bases. This CDR3 is CSVVPAGKNIQYF. The CDR3 DNA is TGCAGCGTTGTCCCGGCGGGCAAAAACATTCAGTACTTC. The full variable domain, in which reference TRBV29-1 and TRBJ2-4 provide the parts outside the CDR3, is SAVISQKPSRDICQRGTSLTIQCQVDSQVTMMFWYRQQPGQSLTLIATANQGSEATYESGFVIDKFPISRPNLTFSTLTVSNMSPEDSSIYLCSVVPAGKNIQYFGAGTRLSVL.

This chain connects TRBV5-1 to TRBJ2-1; D may be TRBD2 (6 bases). Germline CDR1 reads SGHRS; CDR2 reads YFSETQ. Trimming pared 0 bases from V and 5 bases from J, leaving 12 bases between. This CDR3 comprises 15 residues. CDR3 nucleotides: TGCGCCAGCAGCTTGGCCGGACTAACCAACAATGAGCAGTTCTTC. It specifies CASSLAGLTNNEQFF.

There are a few counts of this clone. The gene calls are TRBV5-1 and TRBJ2-2, with 7 bases aligning to TRBD1. The CDR3 spans 15 residues. V lost 6 bases to trimming and J lost 2 bases; unmatched junction nucleotides: 7. The germline V gene has CDR1 SGHRS and CDR2 YFSETQ. The CDR3 spells CASNPGTDNTGELFF. In DNA form, the CDR3 reads TGCGCCAGCAACCCCGGGACAGATAACACCGGGGAGCTGTTTTTT.

There are a few counts of this clone. The chain has TRBV11-2 and TRBJ2-7, with 8 bases identical to TRBD2. Looked up from germline, CDR1 is SGHAT and CDR2 is FQNNGV. V shed 5 bases and J 7 bases; nucleotides not matched to a gene: 10. The CDR3 has 14 amino acids. CDR3 loop: CASSLSGGRGEQYF. The CDR3 DNA sequence: TGTGCCAGCAGCCTCAGCGGGGGCCGGGGGGAGCAGTACTTC.

The rearrangement links TRBV4-2 to TRBJ2-2; D is ambiguous. Germline V gene sequence: CDR1 LGHNA, CDR2 YNFKEQ. The CDR3 length is 14 residues. Trimming stripped 4 bases from V and 7 bases from J, with 13 bases between. This chain's CDR3 is CASSPLTAVGELFF. The CDR3 coding sequence is TGTGCCAGCAGCCCTCTGACGGCGGTCGGGGAGCTGTTTTTT.

V and J are TRBV25-1 and TRBJ1-1; no clear D gene. Germline lookup yields CDR1 MGHDK and CDR2 SYGVNS. V lost 1 base and J lost 6, with 9 bases in between. This CDR3 comprises 13 residues. CDR3 DNA: TGTGCCAGCAGTGAATCCCCCCATTCTGAAGCTTTCTTT. It translates to CASSESPHSEAFF.

This sequence joins TRBV30 and TRBJ2-3; 12 nucleotides align to TRBD2. Germline CDR1 is GTSNPN and CDR2 is SVGIG (reference sequence). J lost 1 base, V lost 0 bases, and 2 bases had no gene match. The CDR3 length is 16 residues. The CDR3 protein is CAWSVPSGGGTDTQYF. The DNA for the CDR3 is TGTGCCTGGAGTGTTCCTAGCGGGGGGGGCACAGATACGCAGTATTTT.

The J gene is TRBJ2-7, the V gene TRBV11-3; D is perhaps TRBD2 (5 bases). This CDR3 has 13 residues. V lost 4 bases and J 6 bases, leaving 13 bases between the germline ends. Germline V gives CDR1 SGHNT, CDR2 YENEEA. CDR3 bases: TGTGCCAGCAGCTCAGATCTAGGAGGCGAGCAGTACTTC. It encodes CASSSDLGGEQYF.

The V and J genes are TRBV4-1 and TRBJ1-5; 10 bases match TRBD1. Trimming took 3 bases from V and 7 from J; bases not matched to a gene: 6. Germline assignment: CDR1 MGHRA and CDR2 YSYEKL. This CDR3 has 15 amino acids. The CDR3 sequence: CASSQTTGGHQPQHF. CDR3 sequence (DNA): TGCGCCAGCAGCCAGACGACAGGGGGCCACCAGCCCCAGCATTTT.

Here the CDR3 DNA reads TGTGCCAGCACGTCGGGACAGAACTATGGCTACACCTTC. Translation gives CASTSGQNYGYTF. The chain has TRBV2 and TRBJ1-2, with 7 bases identical to TRBD1. This CDR3 region has 13 residues. V was clipped by 7 bases and J by 2 bases; unmatched bases: 4. CDR1 and CDR2 from the germline V gene are SNHLY and FYNNEI.

V and J are TRBV10-3 and TRBJ1-2; D unclear. Germline V gene data show CDR1 as ENHRY and CDR2 as SYGVKD. Trimming cost V 0 bases and J 1 base, with 9 bases left between them. The CDR3 extends over 15 amino acids. The CDR3, as DNA: TGTGCCATCAGTGAGTCGGTTGGCCTTAACTATGGCTACACCTTC. It encodes CAISESVGLNYGYTF.

The rearrangement uses TRBV19 and TRBJ1-5; 7 bases map to TRBD1. The V gene end was trimmed by 8 bases and the J gene end by 5 bases; junction bases not matched to a gene: 6. In germline, CDR1 is LNHDA, CDR2 SQIVND (reference sequence). The CDR3 sequence is 13 residues long. In nucleotides, the CDR3 is TGTGCCAGTGGGACAGTCGTTTATCAGCCCCAGCATTTT. Translated: CASGTVVYQPQHF.

The chain uses TRBV6-1 and TRBJ2-2; 9 nucleotides match TRBD1. The V gene end was trimmed by 1 base and the J gene end by 6 bases; junction bases not matched to a gene: 0. CDR3 length: 14 amino acids. Per the germline V gene, CDR1 is MNHNS and CDR2 is SASEGT. Here the CDR3 DNA reads TGTGCCAGCAGTGAAGGGACAGGGGCCGGGGAGCTGTTTTTT. Protein: CASSEGTGAGELFF.

The chain employs TRBV15 and TRBJ2-7; the D gene is possibly TRBD2 (6 bases). The germline CDR1 and CDR2 sequences are LNHNV and YYDKDF (reference sequence). This CDR3 region has 14 residues. V was pared by 5 bases and J by 9 bases, with 20 bases between. This chain's CDR3 is CATSADRRAGVQYF. In DNA, the CDR3 is TGTGCCACCAGCGCAGATCGGAGGGCTGGCGTGCAGTACTTC.

The rearrangement links TRBV10-1 to TRBJ1-4; tentative D call: TRBD1 (6 bases). The CDR3 loop spans 16 amino acids. Per germline, CDR1 WNHNN and CDR2 SYGVQD (reference sequence). Trimming removed 2 bases at V and 2 bases at J, with 12 bases between. The CDR3 is CASSESWGQTNEKLFF. CDR3 in DNA: TGCGCCAGCAGTGAGAGCTGGGGGCAGACTAATGAAAAACTGTTTTTT.

Regarding this clone: This may be a read error: a much more frequent sequence differs by one nucleotide. This sample also contains other DNA sequences that code for the same CDR3. CDR3 protein: CASSVEDRGWETQYF. In DNA, the CDR3 is TGTGCCAGCAGCGTAGAGGACAGGGGCTGGGAGACCCAGTACTTC. The chain joins TRBV9 to TRBJ2-5; 9 positions agree with TRBD1. In germline, CDR1 is SGDLS, CDR2 YYNGEE. The CDR3 runs 15 residues. The junction had 5 bases not matched to a gene; V was cut back by 0 bases and J by 5 bases.

This sequence joins TRBV19 and TRBJ1-2; a possible D gene is TRBD1 (6 bases). The CDR3 spans 15 residues. Germline V gene lookup returns CDR1 LNHDA and CDR2 SQIVND (reference sequence). Trimming left V 1 base short and J 8 bases short, with 17 bases between. CDR3 coding DNA: TGTGCCAGTAGTATAGGAGGAACAGGGAGACGGGGCTACACCTTC. It translates to CASSIGGTGRRGYTF.

This rearrangement joins TRBV4-3 to TRBJ1-2; 8 positions match TRBD1. V gave up 0 bases and J gave up 7 bases; unmatched junction bases: 4. This CDR3 has 14 amino acids. Germline CDR1 reads LGHNA; CDR2 reads YSLEER. CDR3 DNA: TGCGCCAGCAGCCAAGATGGCAGGGGGCTTGGCTACACCTTC. This gives the protein CASSQDGRGLGYTF.

This rearrangement joins TRBV14 to TRBJ1-5, with D perhaps TRBD1 (5 bases). Germline V gives CDR1 SGHDN, CDR2 FVKESK. The CDR3 totals 16 residues. V was clipped by 0 bases and J by 0 bases, with 9 bases between them. The CDR3 spells CASSQERDSSNQPQHF. The CDR3 DNA reads TGTGCCAGCAGCCAAGAGCGAGACAGTAGCAATCAGCCCCAGCATTTT.